The clone carrying this T cell receptor beta chain was counted between two and nine times. V lost 3 bases and J 9 bases, leaving 9 bases between the germline ends. Germline V gene sequence: CDR1 LNHNV, CDR2 YYDKDF (reference sequence). The CDR3 spans 11 residues. The data were obtained in a study of T-cell memory formation after mild COVID-19. TCRdb reprocessed the 5' RACE reads with MiXCR, giving one entry per CDR3 protein. Here the sample spans about 600,000 distinct CDR3 sequences, roughly a fifth being singletons. This receptor was identified in an adult woman who had mild COVID-19 (a few samples of this study predate the infection). Cell type and time point are not known. Sequenced sample: PBMCs or a T cell subset sorted from them (not recorded which). The chain links TRBV15 to TRBJ2-7; weak D call: TRBD2 (6 bases). This CDR3 is CATSSQRVQYF. The CDR3 DNA is TGTGCCACCAGCAGCCAGCGGGTGCAGTACTTC.